Listed below are T cell receptor beta chains from one sample, sequenced in a study of cytomegalovirus exposure and HLA in healthy donors. Sequenced by immunoSEQ multiplex PCR; TCRdb stores in-frame clones only, minus some. The sample has more than 60,000 clones; approximately 96% are singletons. The sample taken for sequencing was PBMCs. The receptors were sampled from a woman between 18 and 29 years old in good health and CMV-seropositive. CDR3s include the opening cysteine and the closing phenylalanine or tryptophan. D genes are given only for firm matches. Part of the rows lack a size; the others show once, few, many or a class for expanded clones.

D gene: .
J gene: TRBJ2-5
clone size: .
V gene: TRBV5-4
CDR3 DNA: TGTGCCAGCAGCTTGGAATGGGGGCGCGCCGAAGAGACCCAGTACTTC
CDR3 protein: CASSLEWGRAEETQYF

D gene: TRBD2
J gene: TRBJ2-2
clone size: .
V gene: TRBV6-6
CDR3 DNA: TGTGCCAGCAGTTACTCTAGCGGGAGGGCCCCCGGGGAGCTGTTTTTT
CDR3 protein: CASSYSSGRAPGELFF

D gene: TRBD2
J gene: TRBJ2-1
clone size: once
V gene: TRBV6-1
CDR3 DNA: TGTGCCACCGTAGCGGGGGGTCGGAATGAGCAGTTCTTC
CDR3 protein: CATVAGGRNEQFF

D gene: TRBD2
J gene: TRBJ2-7
clone size: once
V gene: TRBV5-1
CDR3 DNA: TGCGCCAGCAGCTTGGGACTAGCGGGAGTTGAGCAGTACTTC
CDR3 protein: CASSLGLAGVEQYF

D gene: .
J gene: TRBJ2-1
clone size: .
V gene: TRBV7-3
CDR3 DNA: TGTGCCAGCAGCTTACCCGCAGATGAGCAGTTCTTC
CDR3 protein: CASSLPADEQFF

D gene: TRBD1
J gene: TRBJ1-3
clone size: .
V gene: TRBV6-5
CDR3 DNA: TGTGCCAGCTTCCGGGACAGGGAGCCAGACACCATATATTTT
CDR3 protein: CASFRDREPDTIYF

D gene: TRBD1
J gene: TRBJ2-3
clone size: .
V gene: TRBV4-1
CDR3 DNA: TGCGCCAGCAGCCAGACGCGCCAGACAGGGATCACAGATACGCAGTATTTT
CDR3 protein: CASSQTRQTGITDTQYF

D gene: .
J gene: TRBJ2-7
clone size: .
V gene: TRBV7-9
CDR3 DNA: TGTGCCAGCAGCGGACTTGCCGGAAACTCCTACGAGCAGTACTTC
CDR3 protein: CASSGLAGNSYEQYF

D gene: TRBD1
J gene: TRBJ1-2
clone size: .
V gene: TRBV2
CDR3 DNA: TGTGCCAGCAGCCCAGGGGGGCGGATCTATGGCTACACCTTC
CDR3 protein: CASSPGGRIYGYTF

D gene: .
J gene: TRBJ1-5
clone size: once
V gene: TRBV5-5
CDR3 DNA: TGTGCCAGTCAAGACAGACCTTATAGCAATCAGCCCCAGCATTTT
CDR3 protein: CASQDRPYSNQPQHF

D gene: TRBD2
J gene: TRBJ2-2
clone size: once
V gene: TRBV7-9
CDR3 DNA: TGTGCCAGCAGTCAACTTGAGGGACTAGCGGTCGCCGGGGAGCTGTTTTTT
CDR3 protein: CASSQLEGLAVAGELFF

D gene: TRBD1
J gene: TRBJ1-4
clone size: .
V gene: TRBV27
CDR3 DNA: TGTGCCAGCAGTCCCTGGACAGGACGGGAGGAAAAACTGTTTTTT
CDR3 protein: CASSPWTGREEKLFF

D gene: .
J gene: TRBJ1-4
clone size: once
V gene: TRBV28
CDR3 DNA: TGTGCCAGCAACTCCCCACGAGGGGAAAAACTGTTTTTT
CDR3 protein: CASNSPRGEKLFF

D gene: TRBD1
J gene: TRBJ1-5
clone size: .
V gene: TRBV28
CDR3 DNA: TGTGCCAGCAGTTTGCCGGGACAGTCGCATTTT
CDR3 protein: CASSLPGQSHF

D gene: TRBD1
J gene: TRBJ1-3
clone size: .
V gene: TRBV28
CDR3 DNA: TGTGCCAGCAGCCCCCCGGGACAGGGGGTTGGAAACACCATATATTTT
CDR3 protein: CASSPPGQGVGNTIYF

D gene: TRBD2
J gene: TRBJ2-3
clone size: .
V gene: TRBV28
CDR3 DNA: TGTGCCAGCAGTTTGTCGACTAGCGGGAGAACAGATACGCAGTATTTT
CDR3 protein: CASSLSTSGRTDTQYF

D gene: .
J gene: TRBJ2-5
clone size: .
V gene: TRBV4-2
CDR3 DNA: TGTGCCAGCAGCCAAGATCTAGTACAAGAGACCCAGTACTTC
CDR3 protein: CASSQDLVQETQYF

D gene: TRBD2
J gene: TRBJ2-1
clone size: .
V gene: TRBV7-9
CDR3 DNA: TGTGCCAGCAGCCTACGACTAGCGGAGCTCTACAATGAGCAGTTCTTC
CDR3 protein: CASSLRLAELYNEQFF

D gene: TRBD2
J gene: TRBJ2-1
clone size: .
V gene: TRBV28
CDR3 DNA: TGTGCCAGCAGTTTAACTAGCGGGAGGGCTAGGGGCAATGAGCAGTTCTTC
CDR3 protein: CASSLTSGRARGNEQFF

D gene: .
J gene: TRBJ2-2
clone size: .
V gene: TRBV10-1
CDR3 DNA: TGCGCCAGCAGTGACAGGGACACCGGGGAGCTGTTTTTT
CDR3 protein: CASSDRDTGELFF

D gene: .
J gene: TRBJ1-3
clone size: .
V gene: TRBV27
CDR3 DNA: TGTGCCAGCAGTTCCTCCGGGAACCAGGGGTCCGGCGTATATTTT
CDR3 protein: CASSSSGNQGSGVYF

D gene: .
J gene: TRBJ1-2
clone size: once
V gene: TRBV28
CDR3 DNA: TGTGCCAGCAGTTTCGGGGGGGGAGACTATGGCTACACCTTC
CDR3 protein: CASSFGGGDYGYTF

D gene: TRBD2
J gene: TRBJ2-1
clone size: .
V gene: TRBV5-4
CDR3 DNA: TGTGCCAGCAGCCGAGGGACTAGCGGCAACAATGAGCAGTTCTTC
CDR3 protein: CASSRGTSGNNEQFF

D gene: TRBD2
J gene: TRBJ2-1
clone size: .
V gene: TRBV5-1
CDR3 DNA: TGCGCCAGCAGCGCCGGACTAGCGGACTACAATGAGCAGTTCTTC
CDR3 protein: CASSAGLADYNEQFF

D gene: TRBD2
J gene: TRBJ2-3
clone size: .
V gene: TRBV12-5
CDR3 DNA: TGTGCTAGTGCGGGAGGGAACACAGATACGCAGTATTTT
CDR3 protein: CASAGGNTDTQYF

D gene: TRBD1
J gene: TRBJ1-4
clone size: .
V gene: TRBV5-6
CDR3 DNA: TGTGCCAGCAGCTTGTACGGACAGGTCTTAGAAAAACTGTTTTTT
CDR3 protein: CASSLYGQVLEKLFF

D gene: .
J gene: TRBJ2-2
clone size: .
V gene: TRBV7-6
CDR3 DNA: TGTGCCAGCAGCAACCCTAACAGGGCGACGAACACCGGGGAGCTGTTTTTT
CDR3 protein: CASSNPNRATNTGELFF

D gene: .
J gene: TRBJ1-1
clone size: once
V gene: TRBV6-1
CDR3 DNA: TGTGCCACTGACCGGGAGAGTTGGGCTGAAGCTTTCTTT
CDR3 protein: CATDRESWAEAFF

D gene: TRBD2
J gene: TRBJ2-7
clone size: .
V gene: TRBV15
CDR3 DNA: TGTGCCACCCACCCGGGACTAGCGGGAGGTACCCTTACCTACGAGCAGTACTTC
CDR3 protein: CATHPGLAGGTLTYEQYF